What follows is one TCR beta chain and its context. What it recognizes is unknown. Autoimmune disease history or systemic immunosuppression excluded patients. The data derive from a study of OX40 agonist ivuxolimab in advanced cancers. Background on the study: Partial responses were observed in three patients, of whom one had hepatocellular carcinoma and two had cutaneous melanoma.

Study-level results: On average, CD8+ T cells had more expanded clones than CD4+. By week 6 at 0.1 to 3.0 mg/kg, blood CD4+ and CD8+ T cells had expanded clonally.

Generated by immunoSEQ multiplex PCR, the TCRdb table keeps only in-frame clones and is missing some. The sample carries roughly 28,000 clones, over 75% recorded once. The sequencing here drew on CD4+ or CD8+ T cells sorted from blood, taken in a trial of the OX40 agonist ivuxolimab. This clonotype was obtained from an adult with an advanced solid tumor such as melanoma, head and neck, liver or kidney cancer.

CDR3 nucleotides: TGCAGCGTTGAAGATGGGGGACTAGCTAGAGAGACCCAGTACTTC. It specifies CSVEDGGLARETQYF. The chain links TRBV29-1 to TRBJ2-5, with 9 bases that match TRBD2. CDR3 length equals 15 residues. Trimming at V came to 0 bases and at J to 4 bases, leaving 6 bases not matched to a gene. Germline V lookup: CDR1 SQVTM, CDR2 ANQGSEA.